The clone carrying this T cell receptor beta chain was seen a few times. This entry is derived from a study of blood T cell repertoires in COVID-19. Across the whole study: Some COVID-19 samples were acute and others convalescent; all came from the United States, Italy and Spain. In each case, the material was cDNA or gDNA derived from T cells, B-cell-depleted T cells, or PBMCs.

In the original analysis: Researchers report that nucleated cell counts were estimated from reference gene primer amplification. The assay was immunoSEQ multiplex PCR, and TCRdb's table has in-frame clones only and misses some. For V, J and clone size, that table is used; D and trimming come from the DNA. The table includes around 250,000 clones, 70% to 85% detected once. This CDR3 comprises 17 residues. Germline CDR1 MNHEY, CDR2 SMNVEV (reference sequence). Trimming removed 3 bases from V and 4 bases from J; junction bases left unmatched: 10. The sequencing input was peripheral blood. This clonotype originated in a woman older than 75 with acute or convalescent COVID-19. This sequence joins TRBV27 and TRBJ2-2; 8 positions agree with TRBD2. CDR3 nucleotide sequence: TGTGCCAGCAGTTTGGAGCGGGGGCCTAGGGGCACCGGGGAGCTGTTTTTT. Translated, it gives CASSLERGPRGTGELFF.